The 30 T cell receptor beta chains presented below share a single source sample, sequenced in a study of cytomegalovirus exposure and HLA in healthy donors. This PCR relied on a set of 60 Vbeta primers and 13 Jbeta primers. Libraries were prepared by immunoSEQ multiplex PCR; TCRdb keeps only in-frame clonotypes and omits some of them. The data hold 150,000 to 200,000 clones, with around 75% observed a single time. The specimen sequenced was PBMCs. These receptors all come from a woman younger than 45 in good health and CMV-seronegative.

The rearrangement joins TRBV5-1 to TRBJ1-1; TRBD1 matches at 8 bases. Germline-derived CDR1 and CDR2 are SGHRS and YFSETQ. The CDR3 loop spans 14 amino acids. The V gene end was trimmed by 4 bases and the J gene end by 4 bases; junction bases not matched to a gene: 6. CDR3 loop: CASSPGQVPTEAFF. The CDR3 DNA follows: TGCGCCAGCAGCCCGGGACAGGTCCCCACTGAAGCTTTCTTT.

J is TRBJ2-1 and V is TRBV19; TRBD2 aligns across 11 bases. V shed 5 bases and J 4 bases; nucleotides not matched to a gene: 13. CDR1 and CDR2 (germline): LNHDA, SQIVND (reference sequence). This CDR3 has 18 residues. The CDR3 nucleotides are TGTGCCAGTAGTCTTCGCCTAGCGGGAGGCATCGGTTACAATGAGCAGTTCTTC. Encoded protein: CASSLRLAGGIGYNEQFF.

This clone has just one count. V usage is TRBV6-5 and J usage is TRBJ2-7; TRBD1 aligns across 7 bases. J was trimmed by 0 bases and V by 5 bases; bases with no gene match: 7. CDR1 is MNHEY and CDR2 is SVGAGI in the germline V gene. The CDR3 loop spans 15 amino acids. In DNA, the CDR3 is TGTGCCAGCAGTCGTCCCGGGACAGCCTCCTACGAGCAGTACTTC. Its protein product is CASSRPGTASYEQYF.

The gene calls are TRBV7-8 and TRBJ2-7, with 8 bases aligning to TRBD1. Germline V gives CDR1 SGHVS, CDR2 FQNEAQ. The CDR3 contains 15 residues. V lost 1 base and J lost 3; bases outside the gene matches: 5. CDR3 sequence: CASSLGRDRIYEQYF. The CDR3 DNA reads as TGTGCCAGCAGCTTAGGTCGGGACAGGATCTACGAGCAGTACTTC.

Here the CDR3 DNA reads TGTGCCAGCAGCTTGACGGACAGGCACGAGCAGTACTTC. Its protein product is CASSLTDRHEQYF. The chain combines TRBV5-6 with TRBJ2-7, with 7 bases matching TRBD1. J was trimmed by 5 bases and V by 1 base; bases with no gene match: 3. From germline, CDR1 is SGHDT and CDR2 YYEEEE. CDR3 length: 13 residues. The entire variable domain, with the rest obtained from reference TRBV5-6 and TRBJ2-7, is as follows: DAGVTQSPTHLIKTRGQQVTLRCSPKSGHDTVSWYQQALGQGPQFIFQYYEEEERQRGNFPDRFSGHQFPNYSSELNVNALLLGDSALYLCASSLTDRHEQYFGPGTRLTVT.

There are a few counts of this clone. This chain uses TRBV5-4 with TRBJ1-1; perhaps TRBD1 as D (6 bases). CDR1 is SGHNT and CDR2 is YYREEE in the germline V gene (reference sequence). This CDR3 comprises 17 residues. Deletions cut 2 bases from V and 1 base from J, with 18 bases between. The CDR3 spells CASSLFGGAHRNTEAFF. CDR3 coding DNA: TGTGCCAGCAGCTTATTCGGGGGGGCTCATAGGAACACTGAAGCTTTCTTT.

The gene calls are TRBV5-8 and TRBJ2-7; the match to TRBD1 covers 7 bases. Germline V CDR1 and CDR2: SGHTS, YDEGEE. Unmatched junction bases numbered 0, after V lost 0 bases and J lost 0 bases. The length of the CDR3 is 14 residues. In DNA, the CDR3 is TGTGCCAGCAGCTTGGACAGGGGCTCCTACGAGCAGTACTTC. Translation: CASSLDRGSYEQYF.

This sequence joins TRBV6-1 and TRBJ1-2; the D is unclear. Trimming cost V 1 base and J 6 bases, with 9 bases left between them. CDR3 length equals 13 residues. Germline V lookup: CDR1 MNHNS, CDR2 SASEGT. This chain's CDR3 is CASSEGELDGYTF. The CDR3 nucleotides are TGTGCCAGCAGTGAAGGGGAGCTAGATGGCTACACCTTC.

This clone was picked up one time. The V call is TRBV10-3, the J call TRBJ1-2; D not resolved. Trimming pared 3 bases from V and 4 bases from J, leaving 21 bases between. CDR3 length: 17 residues. The germline V gene has CDR1 ENHRY and CDR2 SYGVKD. The chain's CDR3 is CAISDGQSGGGIYGYTF. The CDR3 nucleotides read TGTGCCATCAGTGATGGGCAGTCAGGAGGAGGGATCTATGGCTACACCTTC.

A note on this clone: A read error may produce the germline difference seen at one junction end. The chain uses TRBV7-9 and TRBJ2-7; tentatively, D is TRBD1 (6 bases). The CDR3 covers 13 residues. Germline V CDR1 and CDR2: SEHNR, FQNEAQ (reference sequence). CDR3 sequence reads: CSSSLAGAREQYF. The CDR3 coding sequence is TGTTCCAGCAGCTTAGCAGGGGCTCGCGAGCAGTACTTC.

This chain links TRBV6-1 with TRBJ1-2; D perhaps matches TRBD1 (5 bases). Trimming left V 2 bases short and J 3 bases short, with 22 bases between. The CDR3 contains 18 residues. In germline, CDR1 is MNHNS, CDR2 SASEGT. CDR3 bases: TGTGCCAGCAGTGAAAATGACCGGGACTCATATTTGGACTATGGCTACACCTTC. As protein: CASSENDRDSYLDYGYTF.

V usage is TRBV19 and J usage is TRBJ2-1; TRBD2 matches 9 bases. J lost 2 bases, V lost 1 base, and 0 bases had no gene match. CDR1 LNHDA and CDR2 SQIVND come from the germline V gene (reference sequence). This CDR3 contains 15 residues. CDR3 DNA sequence: TGTGCCAGTAGTATAGGACTAGCGGCCTACAATGAGCAGTTCTTC. Translating gives CASSIGLAAYNEQFF.

The table lists this clone with many counts. The chain joins TRBV6-1 to TRBJ1-2, with D perhaps matching TRBD1 (6 bases). The V end lost 1 base, the J end lost 4 bases, and 13 bases lay between the germline ends. CDR1 MNHNS and CDR2 SASEGT come from the germline V gene. This CDR3 contains 15 residues. CDR3 amino acids: CASSEEEGGGYGYTF. The CDR3 DNA is TGTGCCAGCAGTGAAGAAGAGGGGGGGGGCTATGGCTACACCTTC.

J is TRBJ2-3 and V is TRBV7-3, with TRBD2 matching 12 bases. Germline loops: CDR1 SGHTA, CDR2 FQGTGA. The CDR3 is 17 amino acids. J gave up 3 bases and V 2 bases, and 6 bases lay outside the gene matches. The CDR3 sequence: CASSLGLGTSGTDTQYF. The CDR3 coding sequence is TGTGCCAGCAGCTTAGGCCTCGGGACTAGCGGGACAGATACGCAGTATTTT.

This chain joins TRBV21-1 and TRBJ1-1; the table assigns TRBD1, which was not confirmed against the DNA. TRBV21-1 is flagged as a pseudogene. This CDR3 region has 15 residues. The CDR3: CASSPRDSLNTEAFF. Here the CDR3 DNA reads TGTGCCAGCAGCCCGCGGGACAGTTTGAACACTGAAGCTTTCTTT.

This sequence joins TRBV19 and TRBJ2-7; 13 bases align to TRBD2. There are 16 residues in the CDR3. The germline gives CDR1 LNHDA, CDR2 SQIVND (reference sequence). The V gene end was trimmed by 10 bases and the J gene end by 2 bases; junction bases not matched to a gene: 11. CDR3 sequence reads: CATDGGTSGATYEQYF. DNA of the CDR3: TGTGCCACAGACGGGGGGACTAGCGGGGCTACCTACGAGCAGTACTTC. The full variable domain, with the rest looked up from reference TRBV19 and TRBJ2-7, is DGGITQSPKYLFRKEGQNVTLSCEQNLNHDAMYWYRQDPGQGLRLIYYSQIVNDFQKGDIAEGYSVSREKKESFPLTVTSAQKNPTAFYLCATDGGTSGATYEQYFGPGTRLTVT.

The rearrangement uses TRBV11-2 and TRBJ1-2, with 8 bases matching TRBD1. This CDR3 is 16 amino acids long. Looked up from germline, CDR1 is SGHAT and CDR2 is FQNNGV. V gave up 5 bases and J gave up 2 bases; unmatched junction bases: 10. CDR3 sequence: CASSHRNQGANYGYTF. CDR3 DNA: TGTGCCAGCAGCCACCGAAACCAGGGGGCAAACTATGGCTACACCTTC.

This chain joins TRBV6-5 and TRBJ2-1; 9 bases are a match to TRBD1. The V and J ends lost 4 bases and 3 bases, in that order; junction bases with no gene match: 7. CDR3 length equals 16 residues. Germline V gene data show CDR1 as MNHEY and CDR2 as SVGAGI. CDR3 amino acids: CASSSPSTGGYNEQFF. In DNA form, the CDR3 reads TGTGCCAGCAGTTCCCCCTCGACAGGGGGCTACAATGAGCAGTTCTTC.

V usage is TRBV5-1 and J usage is TRBJ1-2; 7 bases match TRBD1. Trimming took 0 bases from V and 4 from J; bases not matched to a gene: 6. CDR1 and CDR2 from the germline V gene are SGHRS and YFSETQ. The CDR3 is made up of 15 amino acids. The CDR3 nucleotides read TGCGCCAGCAGCTTGGGGTGGGACAGCTCCTATGGCTACACCTTC. Residues: CASSLGWDSSYGYTF.

CDR3: CASSVEQRGSYNEQFF. In DNA, the CDR3 is TGTGCCAGCAGCGTAGAGCAGCGGGGGTCCTACAATGAGCAGTTCTTC. The chain uses TRBV9 and TRBJ2-1; 8 bases agree with TRBD2. Trimming at V came to 0 bases and at J to 1 base, leaving 3 bases not matched to a gene. The CDR3 is 16 amino acids. From germline, CDR1 is SGDLS and CDR2 YYNGEE. Based on the CDR3 plus reference TRBV9 and TRBJ2-1, the full variable domain is DSGVTQTPKHLITATGQRVTLRCSPRSGDLSVYWYQQSLDQGLQFLIQYYNGEERAKGNILERFSAQQFPDLHSELNLSSLELGDSALYFCASSVEQRGSYNEQFFGPGTRLTVL.

This chain uses TRBV7-6 with TRBJ2-1; tentative D call: TRBD1 (6 bases). The CDR3 consists of 12 residues. The germline V gene encodes CDR1 SGHVS and CDR2 FNYEAQ. Trimming pared 7 bases from V and 5 bases from J, leaving 9 bases between. This CDR3 reads CASKGENNEQFF. CDR3 nucleotides: TGTGCCAGCAAGGGGGAAAACAATGAGCAGTTCTTC. Full variable domain (remainder filled in from reference TRBV7-6 and TRBJ2-1): GAGVSQSPRYKVTKRGQDVALRCDPISGHVSLYWYRQALGQGPEFLTYFNYEAQQDKSGLPNDRFSAERPEGSISTLTIQRTEQRDSAMYRCASKGENNEQFFGPGTRLTVL.

The chain couples TRBV6-6 to TRBJ2-1, with TRBD1 identical over 11 bases. Germline assignment: CDR1 MNHNY and CDR2 SVGAGI (reference sequence). The junction had 5 bases not matched to a gene; V was cut back by 2 bases and J by 5 bases. The CDR3 contains 16 residues. The CDR3 nucleotides read TGTGCCAGCAGTTACCCACGGACAGGGGGCAACAATGAGCAGTTCTTC. Protein sequence: CASSYPRTGGNNEQFF.

The V and J genes are TRBV18 and TRBJ2-7; 10 bases fit TRBD2. With V trimmed by 3 bases and J by 7 bases, 6 bases remained unmatched. This CDR3 spans 14 amino acids. Germline V gene data show CDR1 as KGHSH and CDR2 as LQKENI. The CDR3, as DNA: TGTGCCAGCTCACCGCTAGCGGGAGAGTGGGAGCAGTACTTC. It is translated as CASSPLAGEWEQYF.

The rearrangement joins TRBV2 to TRBJ2-3; D might be TRBD2 (5 bases). The CDR3 length is 12 residues. The V gene lost 6 bases and the J gene lost 9 bases, with 13 bases spanning the gap. Germline V lookup: CDR1 SNHLY, CDR2 FYNNEI. CDR3 coding DNA: TGTGCCAGCAGGGACTCGGTCCACACGCAGTATTTT. This codes for CASRDSVHTQYF. The full variable domain, its missing parts supplied by reference TRBV2 and TRBJ2-3, is EPEVTQTPSHQVTQMGQEVILRCVPISNHLYFYWYRQILGQKVEFLVSFYNNEISEKSEIFDDQFSVERPDGSNFTLKIRSTKLEDSAMYFCASRDSVHTQYFGPGTRLTVL.

In its sample, this clone was seen once. This chain connects TRBV7-2 to TRBJ1-2; TRBD1 agrees at 7 bases. CDR1 and CDR2 from the germline V gene are SGHTA and FQGNSA. The trim removed 5 bases at V and 6 bases at J, leaving 9 bases unmatched. The CDR3 extends over 14 amino acids. CDR3 residues: CASSGQQGLDGYTF. Here the CDR3 DNA reads TGTGCCAGCAGCGGACAACAGGGGCTGGATGGCTACACCTTC.

The chain carries TRBV5-4 and TRBJ2-1; 11 bases are shared with TRBD1. Germline values: CDR1 SGHNT, CDR2 YYREEE (reference sequence). The CDR3 is 15 residues long. Germline trimming cut 4 bases from V and 4 bases from J; bases unmatched to any gene: 4. CDR3 loop: CASSNRDRGYNEQFF. For the CDR3, the DNA is TGTGCCAGCAGCAACCGGGACAGGGGGTACAATGAGCAGTTCTTC.

This sequence joins TRBV6-5 and TRBJ2-1; D possibly corresponds to TRBD1 (5 bases). The CDR3 consists of 14 residues. Germline lookup yields CDR1 MNHEY and CDR2 SVGAGI. The V end lost 6 bases, the J end lost 4 bases, and 13 bases lay between the germline ends. DNA of the CDR3: TGTGCCAGCAGCCAAGGGGCGTCTTACAATGAGCAGTTCTTC. Protein product: CASSQGASYNEQFF.

V usage is TRBV18 and J usage is TRBJ2-7; TRBD1 matches at 7 bases. With 7 bases clipped from V and 3 bases from J, the junction kept 3 bases outside the gene matches. Germline values: CDR1 KGHSH, CDR2 LQKENI. The CDR3 covers 12 residues. CDR3 in amino acids: CASFRDSYEQYF. CDR3 sequence (DNA): TGTGCCAGCTTCCGGGACAGCTACGAGCAGTACTTC.

This clone was counted only a few times. The chain employs TRBV7-3 and TRBJ2-3; 7 bases align to TRBD2. V shed 2 bases and J 4 bases; nucleotides not matched to a gene: 3. The CDR3 runs to 14 residues. Germline V gene sequence: CDR1 SGHTA, CDR2 FQGTGA. The CDR3 is CASSLAGVADTQYF. DNA for the CDR3: TGTGCCAGCAGCTTAGCGGGAGTAGCAGATACGCAGTATTTT.

The genes are TRBV11-2 and TRBJ2-1, with 9 bases aligning to TRBD2. Germline V gives CDR1 SGHAT, CDR2 FQNNGV. The CDR3 is 15 residues long. V was clipped by 5 bases and J by 9 bases; unmatched bases: 11. CDR3 protein: CASSTGLAYAGEQFF. CDR3 nucleotide sequence: TGTGCCAGCAGCACCGGACTAGCGTATGCCGGTGAGCAGTTCTTC.